These T cell receptor beta chains were read from a single sample in a study of blood T cell repertoires in COVID-19. Sequencing used immunoSEQ multiplex PCR; TCRdb keeps in-frame clones, though not all of them. The repertoire consists of 150,000 to 180,000 clones, with 70% to 85% occurring once and the leading ten covering roughly 29%. Sequencing was done on a sample of peripheral blood. These receptor sequences come from a woman aged 55-69 years with acute or convalescent COVID-19. Both conserved end residues are part of each CDR3. A D gene is named only where the DNA matches it firmly. Expanded clones are given a class, and other clones once, few, many or no size at all.

J: TRBJ1-2
D: TRBD1
size: once
V: TRBV7-2
DNA: TGTGCCAGCAGCTTCCACGCCAGGGGGCCCAATGGCTACACCTTC
CDR3: CASSFHARGPNGYTF

J: TRBJ1-2
D: NA
size: NA
V: TRBV19
DNA: TGTGCCAGTAGTCCGGGGGGCTATGGCTACACCTTC
CDR3: CASSPGGYGYTF

J: TRBJ2-5
D: NA
size: once
V: TRBV5-1
DNA: TGCGCCAGCAGCCCGGACAATCAAGAGACCCAGTACTTC
CDR3: CASSPDNQETQYF

J: TRBJ2-1
D: TRBD1
size: few
V: TRBV5-1
DNA: TGCGCCAGCAGTTCGGATAAGCTTACAGGGGGTAACTACAATGAGCAGTTCTTC
CDR3: CASSSDKLTGGNYNEQFF

J: TRBJ1-3
D: NA
size: many
V: TRBV7-8
DNA: TGTGCCAGCAGCTACACAGGGAGAGGAAACACCATATATTTT
CDR3: CASSYTGRGNTIYF

J: TRBJ2-1
D: TRBD2
size: NA
V: TRBV7-9
DNA: TGTGCCAGCAGCGCCAGGGGAGGGCGGGGGGCTGACAATGAGCAGTTCTTC
CDR3: CASSARGGRGADNEQFF

J: TRBJ2-7
D: NA
size: once
V: TRBV30
DNA: TGTGCCTGGAGTGTACGCGGGAGGACAGGGGCAACCGAGCAGTACTTC
CDR3: CAWSVRGRTGATEQYF

J: TRBJ1-6
D: TRBD1
size: NA
V: TRBV28
DNA: TGTGCCAGCAGTTTCTTCTCCGGGACAGAGATTAGCTCCTATAATTCACCCCTCCACTTT
CDR3: CASSFFSGTEISSYNSPLHF

J: TRBJ2-2
D: TRBD2
size: NA
V: TRBV18
DNA: TGTGCCAGCTCACCACCGAATAGCGGGGACACCGGGGAGCTGTTTTTT
CDR3: CASSPPNSGDTGELFF

J: TRBJ1-2
D: NA
size: NA
V: TRBV2
DNA: TGTGCCAGCAGTCTTACGACAGTAGGATATGGCTACACCTTC
CDR3: CASSLTTVGYGYTF

J: TRBJ1-3
D: NA
size: NA
V: TRBV5-1
DNA: TGCGCCAGCAGCTTTCAGGGCCCTGGAAACACCATATATTTT
CDR3: CASSFQGPGNTIYF

J: TRBJ2-3
D: NA
size: NA
V: TRBV7-3
DNA: TGTGCCAGCAGCCCACGGTTAGCAGATACGCAGTATTTT
CDR3: CASSPRLADTQYF

J: TRBJ2-1
D: NA
size: few
V: TRBV18
DNA: TGTGCCAGCTCACCCCGCATTGAAGCAACCTACAATGAGCAGTTCTTC
CDR3: CASSPRIEATYNEQFF

J: TRBJ1-6
D: NA
size: NA
V: TRBV6-1
DNA: TGTGCCAGCAGTGGGGGCGGGGCCCGGGTCGCCTATAATTCACCCCTCCACTTT
CDR3: CASSGGGARVAYNSPLHF

J: TRBJ1-5
D: NA
size: NA
V: TRBV4-1
DNA: TGCGCCAGCAGCCAAGTTGGGAGTCCCAATCAGCCCCAGCATTTT
CDR3: CASSQVGSPNQPQHF

J: TRBJ1-4
D: TRBD1
size: once
V: TRBV30
DNA: TGTGCCTGGAGGCCCGGGACAGGGGGCTTTACTAATAAAAAACTGTTTTTT
CDR3: CAWRPGTGGFTNKKLFF

J: TRBJ1-4
D: NA
size: NA
V: TRBV5-4
DNA: TGTGCCAGCAGCGTCGACCAGGGTAATGAAAAACTGTTTTTT
CDR3: CASSVDQGNEKLFF

J: TRBJ2-1
D: TRBD2
size: NA
V: TRBV29-1
DNA: TGCAGCGGGATGGAGAGGAGCGGGGGGGCCCACAATGAGCAGTTCTTC
CDR3: CSGMERSGGAHNEQFF

J: TRBJ1-5
D: NA
size: NA
V: TRBV7-2
DNA: TGTGCCAGCAGCCCCCGGGGGGGTCAGCCCCAGCATTTT
CDR3: CASSPRGGQPQHF

J: TRBJ1-2
D: NA
size: NA
V: TRBV2
DNA: TGTGCCGGTAACGAGCAGTCGGGACACCTATACTTC
CDR3: CAGNEQSGHLYF

J: TRBJ2-1
D: NA
size: once
V: TRBV5-4
DNA: TGTGCCAGCAGCTTGGGACAGGACTACAATGAGCAGTTCTTC
CDR3: CASSLGQDYNEQFF

J: TRBJ1-4
D: NA
size: NA
V: TRBV10-3
DNA: TGTGCCATCAGTGAGTCGGCAGGTGGGGAAAAACTGTTTTTT
CDR3: CAISESAGGEKLFF

J: TRBJ2-5
D: NA
size: NA
V: TRBV14
DNA: TGTGCCAGCAGCCAAGAGCGCGGGTACCAAGAGACCCAGTACTTC
CDR3: CASSQERGYQETQYF

J: TRBJ2-1
D: NA
size: NA
V: TRBV6-6
DNA: TGTGCCAGCAGTTACTCGAGGGCGGGGAATGAGCAGTTCTTC
CDR3: CASSYSRAGNEQFF

J: TRBJ1-1
D: NA
size: many
V: TRBV6-5
DNA: TGTGCCAGCAGTCCCCTGCTGGCTGATGAAGCTTTCTTT
CDR3: CASSPLLADEAFF

J: TRBJ2-3
D: TRBD2
size: NA
V: TRBV5-1
DNA: TGCGCCAGCAGCTTGGATGAGCGGGGGAACACAGATACGCAGTATTTT
CDR3: CASSLDERGNTDTQYF

J: TRBJ1-1
D: NA
size: NA
V: TRBV7-2
DNA: TGTGCCAGCAGCTTGGGCAGGAACACTGAAGCTTTCTTT
CDR3: CASSLGRNTEAFF

J: TRBJ1-4
D: NA
size: NA
V: TRBV27
DNA: TGTGCCAGCAGTGGCCCGGACAGAATTAATGAAAAACTGTTTTTT
CDR3: CASSGPDRINEKLFF

J: TRBJ2-7
D: TRBD2
size: NA
V: TRBV3-1/TRBV3-2
DNA: TGTGCCAGCAGCCAAGAAGTAGCGGGGGGGCCCCACGAGCAGTACTTC
CDR3: CASSQEVAGGPHEQYF

J: TRBJ1-2
D: TRBD1
size: once
V: TRBV5-1
DNA: TGCGCCAGCAGCTCTGGACAGGGACCAGTAATCTTTAACTATGGCTACACCTTC
CDR3: CASSSGQGPVIFNYGYTF

J: TRBJ2-5
D: NA
size: NA
V: TRBV6-6
DNA: TGTGCCAGCAGTCCCGGGGGGCGGGGAGAGACCCAGTACTTC
CDR3: CASSPGGRGETQYF

J: TRBJ1-1
D: NA
size: NA
V: TRBV3-1/TRBV3-2
DNA: TGTGCCAGCAGCCAGTACGGGGTAAACTTGAACACTGAAGCTTTCTTT
CDR3: CASSQYGVNLNTEAFF

J: TRBJ1-4
D: NA
size: few
V: TRBV5-1
DNA: TGCGCCAGCAGCACCCGGGATTCAACTAATGAAAAACTGTTTTTT
CDR3: CASSTRDSTNEKLFF

J: TRBJ1-2
D: NA
size: NA
V: TRBV29-1
DNA: TGCAGCGTTGTTGGAGTGAACCTTCTCTATGGCTACACCTTC
CDR3: CSVVGVNLLYGYTF

J: TRBJ1-4
D: NA
size: few
V: TRBV20-1
DNA: TGCAGTGCTAGTGGGAAGGGCCAGGGTAATGAAAAACTGTTTTTT
CDR3: CSASGKGQGNEKLFF

J: TRBJ2-5
D: NA
size: NA
V: TRBV7-3
DNA: TGTGCCAGCAGCTACTTGGGGGGAACTGGGGAGACCCAGTACTTC
CDR3: CASSYLGGTGETQYF

J: TRBJ1-1
D: NA
size: NA
V: TRBV5-5
DNA: TGTGCCAGCAGCCGTATAACGACAGGTTATGAGACTGAAGCTTTCTTT
CDR3: CASSRITTGYETEAFF

J: TRBJ2-2
D: TRBD1
size: NA
V: TRBV6-6
DNA: TGTGCCAGCAGGGATTACAGGGGGAAGGACGGGGAGCTGTTTTTT
CDR3: CASRDYRGKDGELFF

J: TRBJ1-6
D: NA
size: once
V: TRBV30
DNA: TGTGCCTGGCTAGCGAATAATTCACCCCTCCACTTT
CDR3: CAWLANNSPLHF

J: TRBJ1-1
D: NA
size: once
V: TRBV11-3
DNA: TGTGCCAGCAGCGCCGAGGGGGGGAAAGCTTTCTTT
CDR3: CASSAEGGKAFF